Below, 19 T cell receptor beta chains from the same sample are listed, as sequenced in a study of cytomegalovirus exposure and HLA in healthy donors. Both 60 Vbeta primers and 13 Jbeta primers went into the PCR. Assay: immunoSEQ multiplex PCR; the TCRdb copy retains only in-frame clones and omits some. The sample lists approximately 140,000 clones; nearly 80% were seen once. Sequences were obtained from PBMCs. These receptors were taken from a man aged 35-49 years in good health and CMV-seropositive.

This rearrangement joins TRBV27 to TRBJ2-5; 11 positions agree with TRBD1. The J call is uncertain, as TRBJ2-7 better fits the DNA end. CDR1 and CDR2 (germline): MNHEY, SMNVEV (reference sequence). CDR3 length equals 14 residues. The CDR3 DNA follows: TGTGCCAGCAGTTTCGGACAGGGGGCCAACGAGCAGTACTTC. It translates to CASSFGQGANEQYF.

The CDR3 protein is CASSLARGGKRDRNTEAFF. CDR3 bases: TGTGCCAGCAGCTTAGCTCGGGGGGGGAAACGGGACAGGAACACTGAAGCTTTCTTT. The chain is built from TRBV7-9 and TRBJ1-1, with TRBD1 identical over 7 bases. The germline CDR1 and CDR2 sequences are SEHNR and FQNEAQ (reference sequence). V was pared by 0 bases and J by 1 base, with 14 bases of the junction left unmatched. The CDR3 extends over 19 amino acids.

The chain combines TRBV10-1 with TRBJ2-7, with 8 bases matching TRBD1. With 4 bases clipped from V and 5 bases from J, the junction kept 4 bases outside the gene matches. The CDR3 contains 13 residues. Germline CDR1 and CDR2: WNHNN and SYGVQD (reference sequence). CDR3 sequence: CASSVAGGDEQYF. Written as DNA, the CDR3 is TGCGCCAGCAGTGTGGCAGGGGGCGACGAGCAGTACTTC.

This rearrangement joins TRBV5-1 to TRBJ2-7, with TRBD1 matching 7 bases. V lost 1 base, J lost 6 bases, and 7 bases stayed unmatched. The CDR3 runs 14 residues. Germline V gene lookup returns CDR1 SGHRS and CDR2 YFSETQ. Here the CDR3 DNA reads TGCGCCAGCAGCTTGTATAGGGGGCTCAGCGAGCAGTACTTC. Amino acid sequence: CASSLYRGLSEQYF.

This rearrangement joins TRBV5-4 to TRBJ1-6, with D perhaps matching TRBD1 (6 bases). Germline CDR1 reads SGHNT; CDR2 reads YYREEE (reference sequence). V lost 3 bases to trimming and J lost 9 bases, with 19 bases between them. This CDR3 is 16 amino acids long. Here the CDR3 DNA reads TGTGCCAGCAGCTCTGGCGTCGGCAGGGGAGCTTCACCCCTCCACTTT. Amino acids: CASSSGVGRGASPLHF.

The chain carries TRBV6-1 and TRBJ2-5; 8 nucleotides align to TRBD1. The CDR3 is 13 amino acids. Germline CDR1 and CDR2: MNHNS and SASEGT. With 8 bases clipped from V and 5 bases from J, the junction kept 7 bases outside the gene matches. The CDR3 sequence: CASQGALDETQYF. The CDR3 DNA sequence: TGTGCCAGCCAGGGGGCGCTTGACGAGACCCAGTACTTC.

A note on this clone: Mismatch with germline at one junction end may stem from a read error. The chain employs TRBV7-9 and TRBJ1-1; D perhaps matches TRBD1 (5 bases). CDR3 length equals 14 residues. Per germline, CDR1 SEHNR and CDR2 FQNEAQ (reference sequence). The CDR3 loop is CSSLLGGEVTEAFF. The CDR3 DNA sequence: TGTTCCAGCCTCCTGGGGGGGGAAGTAACTGAAGCTTTCTTT.

The V and J genes are TRBV7-9 and TRBJ2-2, with a possible D match to TRBD1 (6 bases). Deletions cut 5 bases from V and 0 bases from J, with 10 bases between. Germline CDR1 is SEHNR and CDR2 is FQNEAQ (reference sequence). There are 15 residues in the CDR3. The CDR3 bases are TGTGCCAGCAGCAAAACAGGGTCGAACACCGGGGAGCTGTTTTTT. Its protein product is CASSKTGSNTGELFF. Based on the CDR3 plus reference TRBV7-9 and TRBJ2-2, the full variable domain is DTGVSQNPRHKITKRGQNVTFRCDPISEHNRLYWYRQTLGQGPEFLTYFQNEAQLEKSRLLSDRFSAERPKGSFSTLEIQRTEQGDSAMYLCASSKTGSNTGELFFGEGSRLTVL.

The V and J genes are TRBV2 and TRBJ1-5, with D uncertain. This CDR3 is 14 amino acids long. V was shortened by 6 bases and J by 2 bases, with 11 bases between the two germline ends. Germline V gene lookup returns CDR1 SNHLY and CDR2 FYNNEI. CDR3 region: CASSPDKGNQPQHF. CDR3 bases: TGTGCCAGCAGCCCCGACAAAGGCAATCAGCCCCAGCATTTT.

The V and J genes are TRBV19 and TRBJ2-1; the D gene is possibly TRBD1 (5 bases). The CDR3 sequence is 15 residues long. Germline CDR1 is LNHDA and CDR2 is SQIVND (reference sequence). V was pared by 1 base and J by 7 bases, with 14 bases between. CDR3 loop: CASSIVAGSVNEQFF. The DNA of the CDR3 is TGTGCCAGTAGTATAGTGGCAGGGTCGGTGAATGAGCAGTTCTTC.

The V gene is TRBV6-5, the J gene TRBJ2-5, with a weak D call TRBD2 (5 bases). The CDR3 contains 14 residues. Germline loops: CDR1 MNHEY, CDR2 SVGAGI. V was cut by 5 bases and J by 1 base, with 11 bases left in between. The CDR3 is CASSALGGQETQYF. DNA of the CDR3: TGTGCCAGCAGTGCACTAGGAGGCCAAGAGACCCAGTACTTC.

Only one count was recorded for this clone. The V and J genes are TRBV27 and TRBJ1-1; 7 bases agree with TRBD1. This CDR3 is built from 16 residues. Germline V gene sequence: CDR1 MNHEY, CDR2 SMNVEV (reference sequence). V lost 6 bases and J lost 0; bases outside the gene matches: 10. This chain's CDR3 is CASSLETGTVNTEAFF. CDR3 DNA sequence: TGTGCCAGCAGCCTTGAAACCGGGACAGTGAACACTGAAGCTTTCTTT.

The V call is TRBV9, the J call TRBJ1-4; D possibly corresponds to TRBD1 (5 bases). Trimming pared 5 bases from V and 8 bases from J, leaving 13 bases between. CDR1 is SGDLS and CDR2 is YYNGEE in the germline V gene. This CDR3 contains 13 residues. CDR3 sequence (DNA): TGTGCCAGCAGTCCGGGACTGCTGGAAAAACTGTTTTTT. Amino acids: CASSPGLLEKLFF.

This chain joins TRBV7-9 and TRBJ1-2; D is perhaps TRBD1 (5 bases). Germline assignment: CDR1 SEHNR and CDR2 FQNEAQ (reference sequence). The CDR3 consists of 15 residues. V gave up 7 bases and J gave up 6 bases, with 21 bases separating them. Here the CDR3 DNA reads TGTGCCAGCACCCGTGTTACGGGGGATGAGGATGGCTACACCTTC. It codes for CASTRVTGDEDGYTF.

V and J are TRBV10-1 and TRBJ2-5; 8 bases agree with TRBD2. CDR3 length: 16 residues. J was trimmed by 6 bases and V by 2 bases; bases with no gene match: 11. The germline V gene has CDR1 WNHNN and CDR2 SYGVQD (reference sequence). The CDR3 loop is CASSEATSGPQKTQYF. CDR3 nucleotides: TGCGCCAGCAGTGAGGCCACTAGCGGACCCCAGAAGACCCAGTACTTC.

This clone was counted between two and nine times. The CDR3 DNA reads TGCGCCAGCGCCCGGGCAATAGCGGGAGGTTCCTACGAGCAGTACTTC. Encoded protein: CASARAIAGGSYEQYF. This sequence joins TRBV4-3 and TRBJ2-7; 10 bases are a match to TRBD2. The CDR3 covers 16 residues. The ends lost 8 bases at V and 1 base at J; junction bases unmatched: 11. CDR1 LGHNA and CDR2 YSLEER come from the germline V gene.

The chain carries TRBV7-6 and TRBJ2-7; no clear D. V was cut by 1 base and J by 0 bases, with 7 bases left in between. This CDR3 comprises 14 residues. Germline lookup yields CDR1 SGHVS and CDR2 FNYEAQ. Here the CDR3 DNA reads TGTGCCAGCAGCTTAGAAAGTAGCTCCTACGAGCAGTACTTC. This codes for CASSLESSSYEQYF.

V gene TRBV4-2 combines with J gene TRBJ1-6; no clear D. The V end was cut by 1 base, the J end by 7 bases, with 5 bases between. The CDR3 is made up of 13 amino acids. Germline CDR1 reads LGHNA; CDR2 reads YNFKEQ. CDR3 region: CASSQGENSPLHF. The DNA for the CDR3 is TGTGCCAGCAGCCAAGGGGAGAATTCACCCCTCCACTTT.

On this clone itself: The junction and the germline gene differ at one end; a read error may be behind it. The chain is built from TRBV7-9 and TRBJ2-7; 8 bases fit TRBD2. CDR3 length equals 16 residues. Germline CDR1 reads SEHNR; CDR2 reads FQNEAQ (reference sequence). In DNA, the CDR3 is TGTTCCAGCAGCTTAGGGGGTAGCGGGACGGCCTACGAGCAGTACTTC. Translated, it gives CSSSLGGSGTAYEQYF.